These 27 T cell receptor beta chains were all obtained from the same sample, sequenced in a study of cytomegalovirus exposure and HLA in healthy donors. Amplification used 60 Vbeta primers and 13 Jbeta primers. Libraries were prepared by immunoSEQ multiplex PCR; TCRdb keeps only in-frame clonotypes and omits some of them. The sample records about 130,000 clones, around four fifths being singletons. Sequencing was performed on PBMCs. The receptors here all came from a woman aged 40 to 50 in good health and CMV-seropositive.

This clone has a single count. J is TRBJ2-4 and V is TRBV10-3, with TRBD2 identical over 8 bases. This CDR3 is 15 amino acids long. Germline CDR1 reads ENHRY; CDR2 reads SYGVKD. In DNA, the CDR3 is TGTCCACCACCCGGGGGGGTGATAGCCAAAAACATTCAGTACTTC. The encoded protein is CPPPGGVIAKNIQYF.

Only one count was recorded for this clone. The chain uses TRBV6-5 and TRBJ1-3; D is ambiguous. Between the trimmed V and J ends, which lost 8 bases and 2 bases, there was a span of 7 bases. The CDR3 loop spans 12 amino acids. Per germline, CDR1 MNHEY and CDR2 SVGAGI. Here the CDR3 DNA reads TGTGCCAGCGCCGGGGCTGGAAACACCATATATTTT. Translated: CASAGAGNTIYF.

V is TRBV7-2 and J is TRBJ2-3; a weak D match, TRBD2 (5 bases). V was pared by 4 bases and J by 2 bases, with 16 bases between. Germline V gene data show CDR1 as SGHTA and CDR2 as FQGNSA. The CDR3 is 16 amino acids. DNA of the CDR3: TGTGCCAGCAGCTACTCGGACTGGACGCCCACAGATACGCAGTATTTT. This encodes CASSYSDWTPTDTQYF.

J is TRBJ2-2 and V is TRBV27; 13 positions match TRBD2. The CDR3 covers 16 residues. Germline loops: CDR1 MNHEY, CDR2 SMNVEV (reference sequence). Losses at the gene ends were 6 bases for V and 0 bases for J; bases not matched to a gene: 1. The CDR3 region has the DNA TGTGCCAGCAGGGGACTAGCGGGGTCGAACACCGGGGAGCTGTTTTTT. Protein: CASRGLAGSNTGELFF.

This clone was picked up one time. The chain recombines TRBV9 with TRBJ1-5; D not certain. V gave up 0 bases and J gave up 0 bases, with 4 bases separating them. The germline CDR1 and CDR2 sequences are SGDLS and YYNGEE. This CDR3 has 14 amino acids. The CDR3 bases are TGTGCCAGCAGCGTAGATCATAGCAATCAGCCCCAGCATTTT. Protein: CASSVDHSNQPQHF.

J is TRBJ2-7 and V is TRBV2, with D maybe TRBD2 (6 bases). Deletions cut 8 bases from V and 6 bases from J, with 14 bases between. Germline CDR1 and CDR2: SNHLY and FYNNEI. The CDR3 spans 12 residues. This CDR3 is CASSKEEGEQYF. The CDR3, as DNA: TGTGCCAGCTCGAAGGAGGAGGGCGAGCAGTACTTC.

The genes are TRBV6-1 and TRBJ2-7; no clear D. The CDR3 spans 12 residues. With 5 bases removed from V and 0 bases from J, the gap between germline ends came to 5 bases. Germline CDR1 MNHNS, CDR2 SASEGT. CDR3 nucleotides: TGTGCCAGCAGTTTCAACTCCTACGAGCAGTACTTC. Encoded protein: CASSFNSYEQYF.

J is TRBJ1-1 and V is TRBV6-5; D unclear. Trimming pared 5 bases from V and 1 base from J, leaving 5 bases between. The CDR3 sequence is 12 residues long. CDR1 MNHEY and CDR2 SVGAGI come from the germline V gene. DNA of the CDR3: TGTGCCAGCAGTGCAGGGAACACTGAAGCTTTCTTT. Its protein product is CASSAGNTEAFF.

The chain carries TRBV9 and TRBJ1-2, with 8 bases matching TRBD1. The J segment lost 3 bases and the V segment lost 0 bases, leaving 7 bases of the junction unmatched. Germline assignment: CDR1 SGDLS and CDR2 YYNGEE. There are 16 residues in the CDR3. The CDR3 DNA follows: TGTGCCAGCAGCGTAGCCCCAGGACAGGGAGACTATGGCTACACCTTC. Its protein product is CASSVAPGQGDYGYTF.

V is TRBV7-6 and J is TRBJ1-4; no definite D call. Per germline, CDR1 SGHVS and CDR2 FNYEAQ. The CDR3 runs to 15 residues. The V and J ends lost 4 bases and 0 bases respectively, with 9 bases between them. The CDR3 sequence: CASSWTPATNEKLFF. The CDR3 DNA reads TGTGCCAGCAGCTGGACTCCTGCAACTAATGAAAAACTGTTTTTT. The full variable domain, with the rest looked up from reference TRBV7-6 and TRBJ1-4, is GAGVSQSPRYKVTKRGQDVALRCDPISGHVSLYWYRQALGQGPEFLTYFNYEAQQDKSGLPNDRFSAERPEGSISTLTIQRTEQRDSAMYRCASSWTPATNEKLFFGSGTQLSVL.

This clone appeared a few times. This chain links TRBV6-6 with TRBJ2-5; 11 bases line up with TRBD1. Trimming removed 6 bases from V and 5 bases from J; junction bases left unmatched: 8. CDR1 MNHNY and CDR2 SVGAGI come from the germline V gene (reference sequence). CDR3 size: 15 residues. The DNA for the CDR3 is TGTGCCAGCAGACGGACAGGGGGCGGGAGGGAGACCCAGTACTTC. It is translated as CASRRTGGGRETQYF.

This clone showed up just once. The chain carries TRBV11-2 and TRBJ1-1; no reliable D call. The germline gives CDR1 SGHAT, CDR2 FQNNGV. The CDR3 totals 15 residues. Deletions cut 5 bases from V and 4 bases from J, with 17 bases between. As DNA, the CDR3 is TGTGCCAGCAGCCTGGGTGAGTGGGGAGGCACTGAAGCTTTCTTT. Encoded protein: CASSLGEWGGTEAFF. The variable domain in full, with the rest retrieved from reference TRBV11-2 and TRBJ1-1, is EAGVAQSPRYKIIEKRQSVAFWCNPISGHATLYWYQQILGQGPKLLIQFQNNGVVDDSQLPKDRFSAERLKGVDSTLKIQPAKLEDSAVYLCASSLGEWGGTEAFFGQGTRLTVV.

The V call is TRBV28, the J call TRBJ1-2; D may be TRBD1 (6 bases). Deletions cut 3 bases from V and 8 bases from J, with 10 bases between. This CDR3 comprises 12 residues. Germline loops: CDR1 MDHEN, CDR2 SYDVKM. The CDR3 DNA follows: TGTGCCAGCAGTTTCGGGGGGCTCGGCTACACCTTC. It is translated as CASSFGGLGYTF.

This clone was counted a few times. The gene calls are TRBV2 and TRBJ2-7; the match to TRBD1 covers 9 bases. Germline CDR1 and CDR2: SNHLY and FYNNEI. V shed 5 bases and J 4 bases; nucleotides not matched to a gene: 6. The length of the CDR3 is 14 residues. In DNA, the CDR3 is TGTGCCAGCAGTTTACAGGGGGCGAAGTACGAGCAGTACTTC. Translating gives CASSLQGAKYEQYF.

V is TRBV19 and J is TRBJ1-2, with 11 bases lining up with TRBD1. The V and J ends lost 6 bases and 2 bases, in that order; junction bases with no gene match: 14. The CDR3 extends over 18 amino acids. The germline gives CDR1 LNHDA, CDR2 SQIVND (reference sequence). CDR3 protein: CASRELGLGTGGNYGYTF. The CDR3 coding sequence is TGTGCCAGTAGAGAACTCGGCCTTGGGACAGGGGGGAACTATGGCTACACCTTC.

The chain uses TRBV6-5 and TRBJ1-1; D is unclear. The CDR3 spans 16 residues. Trimming stripped 0 bases from V and 5 bases from J, with 16 bases between. From germline, CDR1 is MNHEY and CDR2 SVGAGI. In DNA form, the CDR3 reads TGTGCCAGCAGTTACTCGGTACCTAACGACGGGACTGAAGCTTTCTTT. It codes for CASSYSVPNDGTEAFF.

The CDR3 nucleotides are TGTGCCGGACGGGACAGGGGGACAGATACGCAGTATTTT. Translated, it gives CAGRDRGTDTQYF. The chain employs TRBV2 and TRBJ2-3; 11 bases are a match to TRBD1. The J segment lost 3 bases and the V segment lost 11 bases, leaving 4 bases of the junction unmatched. Germline lookup yields CDR1 SNHLY and CDR2 FYNNEI. The CDR3 is 13 amino acids.

CDR3 bases: TGTGCCATCAGGAAGGACAGGTCCTACAATGAGCAGTTCTTC. Encoded protein: CAIRKDRSYNEQFF. The chain is built from TRBV10-3 and TRBJ2-1; 7 bases match TRBD1. V lost 6 bases to trimming and J lost 1 base; unmatched junction nucleotides: 3. CDR3 length: 14 amino acids. Germline lookup yields CDR1 ENHRY and CDR2 SYGVKD.

The chain combines TRBV30 with TRBJ2-3; the match to TRBD1 covers 8 bases. CDR1 and CDR2 (germline): GTSNPN, SVGIG (reference sequence). The CDR3 length is 13 residues. Trimming cost V 5 bases and J 2 bases; bases outside gene matches: 3. CDR3 loop: CAWGDRFTDTQYF. The CDR3 DNA follows: TGTGCCTGGGGGGACAGGTTCACAGATACGCAGTATTTT.

The chain combines TRBV27 with TRBJ2-7; 14 bases fit TRBD2. CDR1 and CDR2 from the germline V gene are MNHEY and SMNVEV (reference sequence). Trimming took 9 bases from V and 5 from J; bases not matched to a gene: 6. The CDR3 sequence is 14 residues long. CDR3 protein: CARWTSGRTHEQYF. The CDR3 DNA follows: TGTGCCAGATGGACTAGCGGGAGGACCCACGAGCAGTACTTC.

The chain is built from TRBV27 and TRBJ2-7; 8 positions agree with TRBD2. Trimming at V came to 5 bases and at J to 2 bases, leaving 8 bases not matched to a gene. This CDR3 comprises 15 residues. In germline, CDR1 is MNHEY, CDR2 SMNVEV (reference sequence). The chain's CDR3 is CASSLQGTSPYEQYF. The CDR3 nucleotides are TGTGCCAGCAGTCTCCAGGGGACTAGTCCCTACGAGCAGTACTTC.

The rearrangement joins TRBV6-1 to TRBJ2-7; 9 nucleotides align to TRBD1. The V segment lost 2 bases and the J segment 3 bases; nucleotides outside the gene matches: 5. CDR1 is MNHNS and CDR2 is SASEGT in the germline V gene. CDR3 length: 15 amino acids. CDR3 residues: CASSELETGGYEQYF. As DNA, the CDR3 is TGTGCCAGCAGTGAATTGGAGACAGGGGGCTACGAGCAGTACTTC.

The chain couples TRBV28 to TRBJ1-2; 10 bases map to TRBD1. From germline, CDR1 is MDHEN and CDR2 SYDVKM. CDR3 length: 13 amino acids. Trimming took 3 bases from V and 8 from J; bases not matched to a gene: 3. The chain's CDR3 is CASSFGTGDGYTF. CDR3 nucleotides: TGTGCCAGCAGTTTCGGGACAGGGGACGGCTACACCTTC.

This clone occurred a few times. The CDR3 protein is CSVGAGIDIQYF. In DNA, the CDR3 is TGCAGCGTTGGGGCAGGGATCGACATTCAGTACTTC. The J gene is TRBJ2-4, the V gene TRBV29-1, with a possible D match to TRBD1 (5 bases). The CDR3 has 12 amino acids. The V and J ends lost 4 bases and 8 bases respectively, with 12 bases between them. Germline values: CDR1 SQVTM, CDR2 ANQGSEA.

The chain has TRBV15 and TRBJ1-4; maybe TRBD1 (6 bases). Germline CDR1 reads LNHNV; CDR2 reads YYDKDF (reference sequence). CDR3 length: 15 residues. Trimming pared 0 bases from V and 7 bases from J, leaving 12 bases between. This CDR3 is CATSREGAGGEKLFF. CDR3 in DNA: TGTGCCACCAGCAGAGAGGGGGCTGGGGGTGAAAAACTGTTTTTT.

The chain uses TRBV6-5 and TRBJ1-2; TRBD1 matches 10 bases. Germline lookup yields CDR1 MNHEY and CDR2 SVGAGI. The CDR3 is made up of 13 amino acids. With 7 bases clipped from V and 5 bases from J, the junction kept 4 bases outside the gene matches. The CDR3 here is CASMTGGGYGYTF. In DNA form, the CDR3 reads TGTGCCAGCATGACAGGGGGCGGGTATGGCTACACCTTC.

The chain combines TRBV25-1 with TRBJ1-2, with a tentative D call TRBD1 (6 bases). CDR1 and CDR2 (germline): MGHDK, SYGVNS. Trimming stripped 3 bases from V and 5 bases from J, with 13 bases between. The CDR3 is made up of 14 amino acids. CDR3 bases: TGTGCCAGCAGTGAGGAGGGGGGGATATATGGCTACACCTTC. Translated: CASSEEGGIYGYTF.